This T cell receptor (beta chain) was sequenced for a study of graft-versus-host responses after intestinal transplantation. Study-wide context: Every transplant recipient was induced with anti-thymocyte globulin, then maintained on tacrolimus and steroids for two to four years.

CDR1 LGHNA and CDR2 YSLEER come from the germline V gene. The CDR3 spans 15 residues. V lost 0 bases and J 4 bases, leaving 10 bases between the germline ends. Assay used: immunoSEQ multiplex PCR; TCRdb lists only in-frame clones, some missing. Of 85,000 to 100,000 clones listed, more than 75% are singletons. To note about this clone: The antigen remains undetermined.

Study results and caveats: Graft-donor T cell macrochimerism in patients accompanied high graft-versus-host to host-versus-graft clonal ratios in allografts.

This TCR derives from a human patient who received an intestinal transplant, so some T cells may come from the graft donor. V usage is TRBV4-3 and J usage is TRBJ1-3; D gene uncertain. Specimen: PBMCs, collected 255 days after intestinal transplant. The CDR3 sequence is CASSQDPRSGNTIYF. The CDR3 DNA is TGCGCCAGCAGCCAAGATCCAAGGTCCGGAAACACCATATATTTT.